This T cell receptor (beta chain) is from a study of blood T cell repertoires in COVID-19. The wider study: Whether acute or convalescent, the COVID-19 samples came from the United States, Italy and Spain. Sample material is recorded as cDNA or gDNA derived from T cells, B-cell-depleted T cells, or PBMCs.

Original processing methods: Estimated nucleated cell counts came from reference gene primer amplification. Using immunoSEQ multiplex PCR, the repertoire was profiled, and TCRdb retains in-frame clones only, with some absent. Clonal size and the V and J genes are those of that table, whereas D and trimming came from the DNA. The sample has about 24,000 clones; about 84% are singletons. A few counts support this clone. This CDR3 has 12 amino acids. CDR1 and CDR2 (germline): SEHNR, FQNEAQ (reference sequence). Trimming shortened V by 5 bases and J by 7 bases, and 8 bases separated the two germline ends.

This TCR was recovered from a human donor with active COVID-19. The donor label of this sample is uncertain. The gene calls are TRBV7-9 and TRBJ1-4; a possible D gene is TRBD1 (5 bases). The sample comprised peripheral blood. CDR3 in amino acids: CASSPDSEKLFF. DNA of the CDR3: TGTGCCAGCAGCCCCGACAGTGAAAAACTGTTTTTT.